The T cell receptor (beta chain) under discussion was sequenced for a study of regulatory T cells in long-lasting Graves disease. The authors built TCR beta libraries using iRepertoire HTBI primers and Arm-PCR of CDR3 regions. TCRdb fed the multiplex PCR reads into MiXCR, producing one record per CDR3 protein. In the table there are about 470,000 distinct CDR3 sequences, just under 15% of which are singletons. Stated time point: newly diagnosed GD, antithyroid drugs for less than 3 months. Preparation of the TCR library used RNA extracted from PBMCs. To note about this clonotype: Antigen unknown.

Germline CDR1 SGHDN, CDR2 FVKESK. This CDR3 spans 16 amino acids. J was trimmed by 5 bases and V by 3 bases; bases with no gene match: 12. General study results and limits: Persistent patients had more shared public clonotypes (2,741) than new patients (about 1,000). TRBV28 was favored in persistent disease, as were TRBJ1-2 and TRBJ2-5.

The data also belong to a second study, concerning T cells in Graves' hyperthyroidism and ophthalmopathy. That paper adds: The study left out patients who had uncontrolled infection, other autoimmune disease, pregnancy or lactation.

This specimen consisted of peripheral blood mononuclear cells (PBMCs), obtained at new diagnosis, from a patient treated with antithyroid drugs. This clonotype originated in a woman younger than 45 with Graves disease. The chain joins TRBV14 to TRBJ1-1, with TRBD1 matching over 7 bases. The CDR3 bases are TGTGCCAGCAGCCACCCCACAGGGGCCGGGAGTACTGAAGCTTTCTTT. It specifies CASSHPTGAGSTEAFF. The full variable domain, completed using reference TRBV14 and TRBJ1-1, is EAGVTQFPSHSVIEKGQTVTLRCDPISGHDNLYWYRRVMGKEIKFLLHFVKESKQDESGMPNNRFLAERTGGTYSTLKVQPAELEDSGVYFCASSHPTGAGSTEAFFGQGTRLTVV.